This is a list of T cell receptor beta chains from one sample in a study of technical replicates of blood from a handful of donors. Repertoires were generated with immunoSEQ multiplex PCR, while TCRdb's copy carries only in-frame clones and drops some. The data hold about 62,000 clones, with around 87% observed a single time. The sample taken for sequencing was PBMCs. All receptors come from a human donor in good health. Some clones in this sample may be carry-over from other donors' samples. Both conserved end residues are part of each CDR3. The D gene is left open where the match is weak. For some rows the clone size is stated as once, few or many, or as a class when expanded; others skip it.

j_call: TRBJ2-1
v_call: TRBV4-1
clone_size: -
d_call: TRBD1
cdr3_nt: TGCGCCAGCAGCCAAGATAAGCGGGGACAGGGATACAATGAGCAGTTCTTC
cdr3_aa: CASSQDKRGQGYNEQFF

j_call: TRBJ2-1
v_call: TRBV7-6
clone_size: few
d_call: TRBD2
cdr3_nt: TGTGCCAGCTCCCTAGCGGGAGGGCTCCGCTCCTACAATGAGCAGTTCTTC
cdr3_aa: CASSLAGGLRSYNEQFF

j_call: TRBJ1-4
v_call: TRBV19
clone_size: -
d_call: -
cdr3_nt: TGTGCCAGTACCGACCGTGGGGCGCCTAATGAAAAACTGTTTTTT
cdr3_aa: CASTDRGAPNEKLFF

j_call: TRBJ1-3
v_call: TRBV4-3
clone_size: -
d_call: -
cdr3_nt: TGCGCCAGCAGCCAACGCAGGGCTTCGAGAAACACCATATATTTT
cdr3_aa: CASSQRRASRNTIYF

j_call: TRBJ2-3
v_call: TRBV29-1
clone_size: -
d_call: TRBD1
cdr3_nt: TGCAGCGTGCTCAGGACAGGGGGCGAAGATACGCAGTATTTT
cdr3_aa: CSVLRTGGEDTQYF

j_call: TRBJ2-5
v_call: TRBV9
clone_size: -
d_call: TRBD2
cdr3_nt: TGTGCCAGCAGCGCTAGCGGGGGCCCGGAGACCCAGTACTTC
cdr3_aa: CASSASGGPETQYF

j_call: TRBJ2-7
v_call: TRBV6-5
clone_size: -
d_call: -
cdr3_nt: TGTGCCACCGAAACGCGGGTCCCCTACGAGCAGTACTTC
cdr3_aa: CATETRVPYEQYF

j_call: TRBJ1-2
v_call: TRBV5-1
clone_size: -
d_call: -
cdr3_nt: TGCGCCAGCAGCTTGGGACAGACCGATTTGAGTGGCTACACCTTC
cdr3_aa: CASSLGQTDLSGYTF

j_call: TRBJ1-5
v_call: TRBV2
clone_size: -
d_call: -
cdr3_nt: TGTGCCAGCAGCGCAGATTATAGCAATCAGCCCCAGCATTTT
cdr3_aa: CASSADYSNQPQHF

j_call: TRBJ1-4
v_call: TRBV7-6
clone_size: -
d_call: -
cdr3_nt: TGTGCCAGCAGCCAGACAGAAGTTAATGAAAAACTGTTTTTT
cdr3_aa: CASSQTEVNEKLFF

j_call: TRBJ2-7
v_call: TRBV6-6
clone_size: -
d_call: -
cdr3_nt: TGTGCCAGCAGTTACGCGAATACGGTGCAGTACTTC
cdr3_aa: CASSYANTVQYF

j_call: TRBJ1-6
v_call: TRBV5-1
clone_size: -
d_call: -
cdr3_nt: TGCGCCAGCACAAAACAGAGCTCCTATAATTCACCCCTCCACTTT
cdr3_aa: CASTKQSSYNSPLHF

j_call: TRBJ2-1
v_call: TRBV27
clone_size: -
d_call: TRBD1
cdr3_nt: TGTGCCAGCAGTCCGGGGACAGATTGGTTCTTC
cdr3_aa: CASSPGTDWFF

j_call: TRBJ2-7
v_call: TRBV7-2
clone_size: -
d_call: TRBD2
cdr3_nt: TGTGCCAGCAGCTTAGTGGCGGGAGGGCTCTACGAGCAGTACTTC
cdr3_aa: CASSLVAGGLYEQYF

j_call: TRBJ2-7
v_call: TRBV15
clone_size: -
d_call: TRBD1
cdr3_nt: TGTGCCACCAGCAGCCGGATAACAGGGGCCGAGCAGTACTTC
cdr3_aa: CATSSRITGAEQYF

j_call: TRBJ2-2
v_call: TRBV5-1
clone_size: -
d_call: -
cdr3_nt: TGCGCCAGCAGCTTGGCATTTGGGGAGCTGTTTTTT
cdr3_aa: CASSLAFGELFF

j_call: TRBJ2-1
v_call: TRBV7-9
clone_size: -
d_call: -
cdr3_nt: TGTGCCAGCAGCCTGGACAGCGGGCAGTTCTTC
cdr3_aa: CASSLDSGQFF

j_call: TRBJ2-7
v_call: TRBV9
clone_size: -
d_call: TRBD1
cdr3_nt: TGTGCCAGCAGCGCCCGGGACAGGGGTTACGAGCAGTACTTC
cdr3_aa: CASSARDRGYEQYF

j_call: TRBJ2-5
v_call: TRBV10-3
clone_size: -
d_call: -
cdr3_nt: TGTGCCATCAGTGGGAGCACAGGGCAGGGTGAGACCCAGTACTTC
cdr3_aa: CAISGSTGQGETQYF

j_call: TRBJ2-7
v_call: TRBV4-3
clone_size: -
d_call: TRBD2
cdr3_nt: TGCGCCAGCAGCCAAGATCCGGGAGGGAATCCCTACGAGCAGTACTTC
cdr3_aa: CASSQDPGGNPYEQYF

j_call: TRBJ2-1
v_call: TRBV5-1
clone_size: -
d_call: TRBD2
cdr3_nt: TGCGCCAGCAGCTTTGCTAGCGGGAGATATAATGAGCAGTTCTTC
cdr3_aa: CASSFASGRYNEQFF

j_call: TRBJ2-1
v_call: TRBV9
clone_size: medium-sized
d_call: -
cdr3_nt: TGTGCCAGCAGCGACGCCGCCGCAGGGGCTAGAAGGCGCGGTGAGCAGTTCTTC
cdr3_aa: CASSDAAAGARRRGEQFF

j_call: TRBJ1-5
v_call: TRBV18
clone_size: -
d_call: -
cdr3_nt: TGTGCCAGCTCACAAGCCAGCGGCAGCAATCAGCCCCAGCATTTT
cdr3_aa: CASSQASGSNQPQHF

j_call: TRBJ1-3
v_call: TRBV7-9
clone_size: -
d_call: TRBD1
cdr3_nt: TGTGCCAGCAGCCGCTCAGACCTACAGGGGGGGACTGGAAACACCATATATTTT
cdr3_aa: CASSRSDLQGGTGNTIYF

j_call: TRBJ1-6
v_call: TRBV7-9
clone_size: -
d_call: TRBD1
cdr3_nt: TGTGCCAGCAGCTCGACAGGGGCCAATTCACCCCTCCACTTT
cdr3_aa: CASSSTGANSPLHF

j_call: TRBJ2-7
v_call: TRBV30
clone_size: few
d_call: TRBD1
cdr3_nt: TGTGCCTGGAGCCAACCAGGGGGCGGGATCCGAGGCGAGCAGTACTTC
cdr3_aa: CAWSQPGGGIRGEQYF

j_call: TRBJ1-2
v_call: TRBV7-2
clone_size: -
d_call: -
cdr3_nt: TGTGCCAGCAGCTTCAGGACAGTTGACTATGGCTACACCTTC
cdr3_aa: CASSFRTVDYGYTF

j_call: TRBJ1-2
v_call: TRBV4-2
clone_size: -
d_call: -
cdr3_nt: TGTGCCAGCAGCCAAGGGACGGGAAATGGCTACACCTTC
cdr3_aa: CASSQGTGNGYTF

j_call: TRBJ1-1
v_call: TRBV19
clone_size: -
d_call: -
cdr3_nt: TGTGCCAGTAGTATGGACCGGGGGGCCATGAACACTGAAGCTTTCTTT
cdr3_aa: CASSMDRGAMNTEAFF